Presented here are 23 T cell receptor beta chains from one specimen sequenced in a study of T cell changes during pregnancy in multiple sclerosis. The data were produced by immunoSEQ multiplex PCR, yet TCRdb's version contains in-frame clones alone and is incomplete. The table records some 110,000 clones, 92% of them present only once. The starting material was peripheral blood, obtained after pregnancy. The receptors here all came from a female donor with multiple sclerosis, enrolled in a pregnancy study.

The rearrangement uses TRBV2 and TRBJ2-3; perhaps TRBD2 as D (5 bases). Trimming shortened V by 3 bases and J by 1 base, and 11 bases separated the two germline ends. The germline V gene encodes CDR1 SNHLY and CDR2 FYNNEI. The CDR3 is 15 amino acids. This CDR3 reads CASSEASLRTDTQYF. The DNA for the CDR3 is TGTGCCAGCAGTGAGGCTAGCCTTCGCACAGATACGCAGTATTTT.

The chain carries TRBV25-1 and TRBJ1-3, with D possibly TRBD1 on 5 matching bases. CDR3 length equals 15 residues. Germline-derived CDR1 and CDR2 are MGHDK and SYGVNS. Trimming removed 4 bases at V and 2 bases at J, with 12 bases between. Here the CDR3 DNA reads TGTGCCAGCAGTGTCCCAGGGTTTACTGGAAACACCATATATTTT. Residues: CASSVPGFTGNTIYF.

The rearrangement links TRBV11-3 to TRBJ2-3, with a possible D match to TRBD2 (6 bases). Trimming cost V 4 bases and J 0 bases, with 17 bases left between them. Germline loops: CDR1 SGHNT, CDR2 YENEEA. This CDR3 region has 17 residues. This chain's CDR3 is CASSSGGETSSTDTQYF. The CDR3 bases are TGTGCCAGCAGCTCCGGCGGGGAGACCTCTAGCACAGATACGCAGTATTTT.

This clone was picked up one time. The chain has TRBV25-1 and TRBJ2-2; D not resolved. Trimming removed 4 bases at V and 5 bases at J, with 11 bases between. Germline assignment: CDR1 MGHDK and CDR2 SYGVNS. The CDR3 loop spans 14 amino acids. CDR3 sequence (DNA): TGTGCCAGCAGTGGGAGCCTAGATACCGGGGAGCTGTTTTTT. Protein sequence: CASSGSLDTGELFF.

V gene TRBV6-5 combines with J gene TRBJ2-5; D may be TRBD2 (6 bases). The CDR3 sequence is 15 residues long. V lost 8 bases to trimming and J lost 5 bases, with 21 bases between them. The germline CDR1 and CDR2 sequences are MNHEY and SVGAGI. The CDR3 bases are TGTGCCAGCTCTCCCGAGGGCGGGGTGGGTGAGACCCAGTACTTC. Its translation is CASSPEGGVGETQYF.

This chain uses TRBV19 with TRBJ1-2; 7 nucleotides match TRBD1. CDR1 is LNHDA, CDR2 SQIVND, per germline (reference sequence). The CDR3 covers 13 residues. The trim removed 7 bases at V and 7 bases at J, leaving 9 bases unmatched. The CDR3, as DNA: TGTGCCAGTACCCCGACGGACAGGATTGGCTACACCTTC. Protein: CASTPTDRIGYTF.

This chain connects TRBV12-5 to TRBJ2-3; TRBD2 aligns across 7 bases. The V and J ends lost 7 bases and 3 bases, in that order; junction bases with no gene match: 7. Germline V gives CDR1 LGHNT, CDR2 FRNRAP. The CDR3 has 14 amino acids. For the CDR3, the DNA is TGTGCTAGTGCCTCAGTGGGAGGGACAGATACGCAGTATTTT. It specifies CASASVGGTDTQYF.

This rearrangement joins TRBV4-2 to TRBJ1-2; D is possibly TRBD1 (6 bases). This CDR3 is built from 16 residues. Per germline, CDR1 LGHNA and CDR2 YNFKEQ. The germline V and J ends were trimmed by 0 bases and 8 bases, with 19 bases remaining between them. The CDR3 sequence is CASSQDMVGVGAGYTF. The DNA of the CDR3 is TGTGCCAGCAGCCAAGATATGGTGGGGGTGGGGGCAGGCTACACCTTC.

This chain connects TRBV12-5 to TRBJ2-2, with 9 bases fitting TRBD1. Germline assignment: CDR1 LGHNT and CDR2 FRNRAP. With 4 bases clipped from V and 11 bases from J, the junction kept 5 bases outside the gene matches. CDR3 length equals 13 residues. The CDR3 spells CASGSRTGGELFF. The CDR3 region has the DNA TGTGCTAGTGGTTCTCGAACAGGGGGCGAGCTGTTTTTT.

The chain is built from TRBV7-6 and TRBJ2-7, with 7 bases lining up with TRBD1. CDR1 and CDR2 from the germline V gene are SGHVS and FNYEAQ. CDR3 length equals 13 residues. The junction had 8 bases not matched to a gene; V was cut back by 6 bases and J by 6 bases. DNA of the CDR3: TGTGCCAGCAGTCTCACGACAGGGAGCGAGCAGTACTTC. Protein sequence: CASSLTTGSEQYF.

This clone was seen a handful of times. The V call is TRBV6-5, the J call TRBJ1-2; tentative D call: TRBD1 (6 bases). The V end lost 0 bases, the J end lost 6 bases, and 8 bases lay between the germline ends. The CDR3 consists of 13 residues. Germline V gene lookup returns CDR1 MNHEY and CDR2 SVGAGI. In nucleotides, the CDR3 is TGTGCCAGCAGTTACTCACAGGGCCATGGCTACACCTTC. Translating it yields CASSYSQGHGYTF.

The chain recombines TRBV5-1 with TRBJ2-1; TRBD2 is a possible D gene (6 bases). V lost 4 bases to trimming and J lost 0 bases, with 11 bases between them. Germline values: CDR1 SGHRS, CDR2 YFSETQ. The CDR3 loop spans 15 amino acids. The CDR3 DNA follows: TGCGCCAGCAGCCGCGGGGAGAGCTCCTACAATGAGCAGTTCTTC. The encoded protein is CASSRGESSYNEQFF. The variable domain in full, completed from reference TRBV5-1 and TRBJ2-1, reads KAGVTQTPRYLIKTRGQQVTLSCSPISGHRSVSWYQQTPGQGLQFLFEYFSETQRNKGNFPGRFSGRQFSNSRSEMNVSTLELGDSALYLCASSRGESSYNEQFFGPGTRLTVL.

The V call is TRBV4-2, the J call TRBJ2-7; 7 bases fit TRBD2. In germline, CDR1 is LGHNA, CDR2 YNFKEQ. The CDR3 is 16 amino acids. Trimming at V came to 2 bases and at J to 5 bases, leaving 12 bases not matched to a gene. CDR3 in DNA: TGTGCCAGCAGCCAATTTCAGGCGGGAGATCTGAACGAGCAGTACTTC. Protein: CASSQFQAGDLNEQYF.

The chain carries TRBV5-1 and TRBJ2-7; the match to TRBD2 covers 9 bases. This CDR3 comprises 14 residues. V was clipped by 0 bases and J by 6 bases; unmatched bases: 4. From germline, CDR1 is SGHRS and CDR2 YFSETQ. CDR3 amino acids: CASSLVAGVPEQYF. CDR3 bases: TGCGCCAGCAGCTTGGTAGCGGGAGTTCCCGAGCAGTACTTC. The variable domain in full, with the rest retrieved from reference TRBV5-1 and TRBJ2-7, is KAGVTQTPRYLIKTRGQQVTLSCSPISGHRSVSWYQQTPGQGLQFLFEYFSETQRNKGNFPGRFSGRQFSNSRSEMNVSTLELGDSALYLCASSLVAGVPEQYFGPGTRLTVT.

The chain uses TRBV29-1 and TRBJ2-7, with TRBD1 identical over 10 bases. The V and J ends lost 8 bases and 6 bases, in that order; junction bases with no gene match: 10. The CDR3 length is 13 residues. Germline loops: CDR1 SQVTM, CDR2 ANQGSEA. The CDR3 DNA sequence: TGCAGCACCAGACAGGGGGCGAGGGGCGAGCAGTACTTC. Amino acids: CSTRQGARGEQYF.

This chain links TRBV15 with TRBJ1-4; TRBD1 might be the D (5 bases). The CDR3 is 16 amino acids. V shed 4 bases and J shed 0 bases, with 12 bases lying between them. Germline V gives CDR1 LNHNV, CDR2 YYDKDF (reference sequence). Written as DNA, the CDR3 is TGTGCCACCAGCATTTTCCGGACAACAACTAATGAAAAACTGTTTTTT. Its protein is CATSIFRTTTNEKLFF.

The chain uses TRBV5-1 and TRBJ1-1, with 7 bases identical to TRBD1. V lost 0 bases and J lost 3; bases outside the gene matches: 2. The CDR3 extends over 14 amino acids. Looked up from germline, CDR1 is SGHRS and CDR2 is YFSETQ. The CDR3 protein is CASSLGQGYTEAFF. As DNA, the CDR3 is TGCGCCAGCAGCTTGGGACAGGGATACACTGAAGCTTTCTTT.

This clone was found once. V usage is TRBV5-6 and J usage is TRBJ1-2; D is unresolved. This CDR3 has 15 amino acids. V was trimmed by 0 bases and J by 0 bases, leaving 9 bases between them. CDR1 and CDR2 from the germline V gene are SGHDT and YYEEEE. In nucleotides, the CDR3 is TGTGCCAGCAGCTTGGGGGCCGATCCTAACTATGGCTACACCTTC. It encodes CASSLGADPNYGYTF.

As regards this clone: The junction and the germline gene differ at one end; a read error may be behind it. This sequence joins TRBV30 and TRBJ2-1; 7 bases are shared with TRBD2. This CDR3 contains 13 residues. Germline V CDR1 and CDR2: GTSNPN, SVGIG (reference sequence). The CDR3 here is CAFISGSSNEQFF. The CDR3 region has the DNA TGTGCCTTTATTAGCGGGTCCTCCAATGAGCAGTTCTTC.

The chain combines TRBV5-1 with TRBJ2-2; 8 bases are a match to TRBD1. V was pared by 4 bases and J by 1 base, with 6 bases of the junction left unmatched. This CDR3 contains 16 residues. CDR1 is SGHRS, CDR2 YFSETQ, per germline. DNA for the CDR3: TGCGCCAGCAGCCGGACAGGGTTAGGGAACACCGGGGAGCTGTTTTTT. It codes for CASSRTGLGNTGELFF.

The chain combines TRBV2 with TRBJ2-5; D is unresolved. The germline V and J ends were trimmed by 6 bases and 6 bases, with 5 bases remaining between them. The CDR3 runs 10 residues. Germline V gene lookup returns CDR1 SNHLY and CDR2 FYNNEI. CDR3 sequence: CASRGQTQYF. The CDR3 bases are TGTGCCAGCAGGGGCCAGACCCAGTACTTC.

This clone occurred once. The rearrangement uses TRBV28 and TRBJ2-7; 9 nucleotides agree with TRBD1. Germline lookup yields CDR1 MDHEN and CDR2 SYDVKM. The trim removed 5 bases at V and 2 bases at J, leaving 7 bases unmatched. The CDR3 extends over 15 amino acids. As DNA, the CDR3 is TGTGCCAGCAGTACACCGGACAGGGGAACCTACGAGCAGTACTTC. Translated, it gives CASSTPDRGTYEQYF.

The genes are TRBV15 and TRBJ2-7, with D unclear. Germline V gene sequence: CDR1 LNHNV, CDR2 YYDKDF (reference sequence). This CDR3 region has 14 residues. Trimming shortened V by 0 bases and J by 1 base, and 7 bases separated the two germline ends. CDR3 sequence: CATSRDQVSYEQYF. In DNA form, the CDR3 reads TGTGCCACCAGCAGAGATCAGGTTTCCTACGAGCAGTACTTC.